The 5 T cell receptor beta chains below all came from one sample that was sequenced in a study of T-cell memory formation after mild COVID-19. TCRdb passed the 5' RACE reads through MiXCR, listing each CDR3 protein once. Among fewer than 90,000 distinct CDR3 sequences, 14% were seen once, and the ten largest hold 30% to 35%. Sequencing was performed on PBMCs or a T cell subset sorted from them (not recorded which). Every receptor here comes from an adult woman who had mild COVID-19 (a few samples of this study predate the infection). Cell type and time point are not known.

V usage is TRBV6-2 or TRBV6-3 and J usage is TRBJ2-7; 7 positions match TRBD1. The CDR3 extends over 15 amino acids. The V and J ends lost 2 bases and 4 bases, in that order; junction bases with no gene match: 8. Germline lookup yields CDR1 MNHEY and CDR2 SVGEGT. CDR3 region: CASSYGEDRQYEQYF. The CDR3 nucleotides read TGTGCCAGCAGTTACGGCGAGGACAGGCAATACGAGCAGTACTTC.

The chain carries TRBV7-6 and TRBJ2-7; D is ambiguous. Deletions cut 1 base from V and 6 bases from J, with 7 bases between. The CDR3 totals 12 residues. CDR1 and CDR2 from the germline V gene are SGHVS and FNYEAQ. In DNA form, the CDR3 reads TGTGCCAGCAGCTTAGACGGATCCGAGCAGTACTTC. Translated, it gives CASSLDGSEQYF.

This clonotype was seen repeatedly, ten times or more. The rearrangement uses TRBV7-8 and TRBJ2-2; 8 nucleotides line up with TRBD1. The CDR3 runs 16 residues. Germline values: CDR1 SGHVS, CDR2 FQNEAQ. Trimming at V came to 7 bases and at J to 4 bases, leaving 11 bases not matched to a gene. The DNA of the CDR3 is TGTGCCAGCACCACCGTCCGGGACAGGATCACCGGGGAGCTGTTTTTT. It encodes CASTTVRDRITGELFF.

The genes are TRBV27 and TRBJ2-2; 7 bases are a match to TRBD1. The V segment lost 3 bases and the J segment 7 bases; nucleotides outside the gene matches: 5. From germline, CDR1 is MNHEY and CDR2 SMNVEV (reference sequence). The CDR3 covers 14 residues. The CDR3, as DNA: TGTGCCAGCAGTTTCGTAGGGGGCATCGGGGAGCTGTTTTTT. The encoded protein is CASSFVGGIGELFF.

This clonotype was picked up a small number of times. V usage is TRBV12-5 and J usage is TRBJ2-7, with TRBD1 matching 8 bases. CDR1 is LGHNT and CDR2 is FRNRAP in the germline V gene. CDR3 size: 17 residues. The V gene end was trimmed by 2 bases and the J gene end by 2 bases; junction bases not matched to a gene: 11. The CDR3 DNA reads TGTGCTAGTGGTTTGACTACGACAGGGGCGCTCCCCTACGAGCAGTACTTC. Translation gives CASGLTTTGALPYEQYF.